This T cell receptor beta chain was sequenced during a study of cytomegalovirus exposure and HLA in healthy donors. About the research overall: The 100 million to 140 million unique TCR beta sequences, from about 180 million T cells, were found by an earlier analysis.

The PCR used 60 Vbeta and 13 Jbeta primers. Generated by immunoSEQ multiplex PCR, the TCRdb table keeps only in-frame clones and is missing some. This table has about 200,000 clones, around 79% appearing once. In the case of this clone: What it binds is not known.

This CDR3 spans 15 amino acids. CDR1 SNHLY and CDR2 FYNNEI come from the germline V gene. Losses at the gene ends were 2 bases for V and 3 bases for J; bases not matched to a gene: 5. Study-wide results and limits: A prior analysis recorded that most TCR beta V segments were productive about 87% or about 30% of the time. Later analysis identified a missense DCLRE1C variant that was linked to TCR beta V- and J-gene trimming. Follow-up analysis seemed to connect common viral pathogens with several of the most significant clusters identified.

The sequence came from a girl aged 5-17 years in good health and CMV-seropositive. The specimen was PBMCs. This chain links TRBV2 with TRBJ2-3; 7 bases align to TRBD2. The CDR3 loop is CASSEKRGGTDTQYF. In nucleotides, the CDR3 is TGTGCCAGCAGTGAAAAGCGGGGTGGGACAGATACGCAGTATTTT.